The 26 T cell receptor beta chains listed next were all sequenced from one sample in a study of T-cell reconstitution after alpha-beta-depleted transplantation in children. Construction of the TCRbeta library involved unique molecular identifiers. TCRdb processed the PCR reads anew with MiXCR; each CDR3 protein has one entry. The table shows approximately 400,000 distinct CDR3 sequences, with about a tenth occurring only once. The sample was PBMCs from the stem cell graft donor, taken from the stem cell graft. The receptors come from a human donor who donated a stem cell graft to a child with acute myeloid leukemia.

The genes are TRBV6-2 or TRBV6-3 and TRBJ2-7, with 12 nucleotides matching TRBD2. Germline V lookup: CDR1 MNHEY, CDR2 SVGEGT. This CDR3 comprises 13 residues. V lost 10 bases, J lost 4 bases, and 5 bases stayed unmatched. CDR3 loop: CAKELAGGYEQYF. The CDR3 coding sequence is TGTGCCAAGGAACTAGCGGGAGGATACGAGCAGTACTTC.

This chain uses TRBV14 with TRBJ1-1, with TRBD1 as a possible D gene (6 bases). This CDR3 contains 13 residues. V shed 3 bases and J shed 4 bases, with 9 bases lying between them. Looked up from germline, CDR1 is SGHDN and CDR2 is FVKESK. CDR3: CASSHVRGTEAFF. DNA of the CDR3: TGTGCCAGCAGCCATGTCAGGGGCACTGAAGCTTTCTTT.

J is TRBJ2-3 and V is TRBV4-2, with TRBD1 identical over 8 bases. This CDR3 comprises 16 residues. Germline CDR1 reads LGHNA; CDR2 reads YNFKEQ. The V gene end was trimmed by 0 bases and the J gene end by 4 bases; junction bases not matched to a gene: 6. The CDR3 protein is CASSQEGPGGPDTQYF. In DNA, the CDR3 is TGTGCCAGCAGCCAAGAGGGGCCAGGGGGCCCAGATACGCAGTATTTT.

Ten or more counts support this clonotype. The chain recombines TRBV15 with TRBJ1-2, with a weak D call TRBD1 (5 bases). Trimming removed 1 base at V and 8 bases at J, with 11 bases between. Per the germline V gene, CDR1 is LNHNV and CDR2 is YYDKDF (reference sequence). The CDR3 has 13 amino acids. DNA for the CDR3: TGTGCCACCAGCAGAGTGGGGGTGCCGGGCTACACCTTC. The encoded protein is CATSRVGVPGYTF.

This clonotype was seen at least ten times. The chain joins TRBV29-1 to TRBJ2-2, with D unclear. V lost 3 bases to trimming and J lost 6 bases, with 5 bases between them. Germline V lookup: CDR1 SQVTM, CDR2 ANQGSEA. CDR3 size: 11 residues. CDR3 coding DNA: TGCAGCGTTGATCGAGCCGGGGAGCTGTTTTTT. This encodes CSVDRAGELFF.

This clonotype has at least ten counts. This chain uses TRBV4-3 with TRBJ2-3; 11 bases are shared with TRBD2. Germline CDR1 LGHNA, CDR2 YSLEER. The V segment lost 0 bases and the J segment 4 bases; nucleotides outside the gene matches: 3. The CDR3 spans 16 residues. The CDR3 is CASSQDRTSGPDTQYF. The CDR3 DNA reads TGCGCCAGCAGCCAAGATCGGACTAGCGGGCCAGATACGCAGTATTTT.

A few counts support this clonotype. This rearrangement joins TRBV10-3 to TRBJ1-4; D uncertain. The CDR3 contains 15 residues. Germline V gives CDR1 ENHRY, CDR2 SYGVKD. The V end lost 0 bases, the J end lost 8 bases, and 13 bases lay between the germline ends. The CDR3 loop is CAISESGPETEKLFF. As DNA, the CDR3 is TGTGCCATCAGTGAGTCCGGACCCGAGACGGAAAAACTGTTTTTT.

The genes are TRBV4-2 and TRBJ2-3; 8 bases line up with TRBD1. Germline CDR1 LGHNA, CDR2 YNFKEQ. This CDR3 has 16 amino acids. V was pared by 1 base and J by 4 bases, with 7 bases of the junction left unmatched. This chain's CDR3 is CASSQGTGMGADTQYF. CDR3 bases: TGTGCCAGCAGCCAAGGGACAGGGATGGGGGCAGATACGCAGTATTTT.

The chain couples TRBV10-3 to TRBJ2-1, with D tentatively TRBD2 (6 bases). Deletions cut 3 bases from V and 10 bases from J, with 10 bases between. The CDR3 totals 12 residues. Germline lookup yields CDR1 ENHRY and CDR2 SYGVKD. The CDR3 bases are TGTGCCATCAGTGACGGAGGGGAGGAGCAGTTCTTC. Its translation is CAISDGGEEQFF.

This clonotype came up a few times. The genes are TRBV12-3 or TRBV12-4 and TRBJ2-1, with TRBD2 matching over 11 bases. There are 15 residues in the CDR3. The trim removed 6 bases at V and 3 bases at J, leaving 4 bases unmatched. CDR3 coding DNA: TGTGCCAGCAGAGATAGCGGGAGGGGCTACAATGAGCAGTTCTTC. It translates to CASRDSGRGYNEQFF.

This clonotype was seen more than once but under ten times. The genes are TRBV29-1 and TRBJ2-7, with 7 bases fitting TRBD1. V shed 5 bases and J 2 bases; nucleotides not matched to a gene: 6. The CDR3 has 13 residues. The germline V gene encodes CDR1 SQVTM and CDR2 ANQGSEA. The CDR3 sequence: CSVLGQVPYEQYF. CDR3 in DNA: TGCAGCGTTCTTGGACAGGTCCCCTACGAGCAGTACTTC.

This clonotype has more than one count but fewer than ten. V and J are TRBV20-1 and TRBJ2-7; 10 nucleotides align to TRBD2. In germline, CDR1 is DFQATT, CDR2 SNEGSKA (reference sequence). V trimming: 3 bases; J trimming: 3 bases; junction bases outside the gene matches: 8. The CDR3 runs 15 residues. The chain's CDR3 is CSASSPLAGGYEQYF. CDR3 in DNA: TGCAGTGCTAGTTCCCCCTTAGCGGGAGGCTACGAGCAGTACTTC.

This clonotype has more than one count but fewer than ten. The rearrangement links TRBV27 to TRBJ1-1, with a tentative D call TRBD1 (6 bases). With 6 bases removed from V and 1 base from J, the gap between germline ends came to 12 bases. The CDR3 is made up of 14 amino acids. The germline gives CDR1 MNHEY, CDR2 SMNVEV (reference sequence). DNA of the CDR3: TGTGCCAGCAGGAGACAGGTTCAGAACACTGAAGCTTTCTTT. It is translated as CASRRQVQNTEAFF.

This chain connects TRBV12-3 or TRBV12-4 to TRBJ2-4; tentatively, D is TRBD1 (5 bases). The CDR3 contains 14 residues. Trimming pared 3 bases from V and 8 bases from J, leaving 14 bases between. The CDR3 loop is CASSFTAGNDIQYF. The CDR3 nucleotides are TGTGCCAGCAGTTTTACGGCAGGGAATGACATTCAGTACTTC.

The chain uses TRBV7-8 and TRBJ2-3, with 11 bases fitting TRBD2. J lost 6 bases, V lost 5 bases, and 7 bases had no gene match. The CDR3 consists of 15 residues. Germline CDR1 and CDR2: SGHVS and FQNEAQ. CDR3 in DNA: TGTGCCAGCAGCCATCTAGCGGGAGGAGGGGATACGCAGTATTTT. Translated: CASSHLAGGGDTQYF.

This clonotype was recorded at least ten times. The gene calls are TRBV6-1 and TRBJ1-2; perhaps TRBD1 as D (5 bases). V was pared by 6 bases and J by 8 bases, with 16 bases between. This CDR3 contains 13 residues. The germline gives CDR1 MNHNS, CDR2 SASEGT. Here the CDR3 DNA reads TGTGCCAGCAGACCCCGGGACGGGGAGGGCTACACCTTC. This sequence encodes CASRPRDGEGYTF.

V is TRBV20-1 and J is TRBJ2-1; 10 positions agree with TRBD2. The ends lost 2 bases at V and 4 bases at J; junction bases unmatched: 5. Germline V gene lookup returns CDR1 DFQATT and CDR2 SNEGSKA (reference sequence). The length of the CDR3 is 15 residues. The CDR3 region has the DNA TGCAGTGCTAGATTCCGACTAGCGGGTTACAATGAGCAGTTCTTC. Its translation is CSARFRLAGYNEQFF.

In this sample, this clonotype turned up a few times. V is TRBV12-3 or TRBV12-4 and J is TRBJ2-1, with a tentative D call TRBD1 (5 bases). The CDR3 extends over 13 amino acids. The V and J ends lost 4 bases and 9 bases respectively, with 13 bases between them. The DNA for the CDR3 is TGTGCCAGCAGTTGGAAAGGGGATGGTGAGCAGTTCTTC. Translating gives CASSWKGDGEQFF.

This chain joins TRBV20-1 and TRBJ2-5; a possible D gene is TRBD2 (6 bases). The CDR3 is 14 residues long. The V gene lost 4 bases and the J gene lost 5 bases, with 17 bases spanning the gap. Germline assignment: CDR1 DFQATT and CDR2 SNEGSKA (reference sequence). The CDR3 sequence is CSATGRLEVETQYF. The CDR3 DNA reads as TGCAGTGCTACGGGGAGGCTAGAGGTGGAGACCCAGTACTTC.

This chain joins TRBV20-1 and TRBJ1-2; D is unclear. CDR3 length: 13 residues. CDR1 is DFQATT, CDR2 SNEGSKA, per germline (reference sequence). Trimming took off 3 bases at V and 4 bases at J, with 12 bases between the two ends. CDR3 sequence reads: CSARDWEGYGYTF. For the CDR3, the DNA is TGCAGTGCTAGGGACTGGGAGGGCTATGGCTACACCTTC.

Written as DNA, the CDR3 is TGTGCCAGCAGACTACAGGGGGCGAGAGAGACCCAGTACTTC. Protein product: CASRLQGARETQYF. The rearrangement joins TRBV28 to TRBJ2-5, with TRBD1 matching over 9 bases. Germline values: CDR1 MDHEN, CDR2 SYDVKM. The J segment lost 4 bases and the V segment lost 6 bases, leaving 6 bases of the junction unmatched. The CDR3 runs to 14 residues.

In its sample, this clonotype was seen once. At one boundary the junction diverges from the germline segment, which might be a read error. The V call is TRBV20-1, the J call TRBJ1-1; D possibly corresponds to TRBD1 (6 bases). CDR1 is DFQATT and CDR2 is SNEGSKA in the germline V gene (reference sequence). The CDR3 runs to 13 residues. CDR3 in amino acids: CSARDSQGLEAYF. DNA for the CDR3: TGCAGTGCTAGAGATAGCCAGGGGCTCGAAGCTTACTTT.

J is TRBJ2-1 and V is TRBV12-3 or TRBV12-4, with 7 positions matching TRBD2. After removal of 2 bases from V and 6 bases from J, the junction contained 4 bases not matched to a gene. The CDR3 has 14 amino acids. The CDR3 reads CASSLSAGSNEQFF. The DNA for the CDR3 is TGTGCCAGCAGTTTATCAGCGGGAAGCAATGAGCAGTTCTTC.

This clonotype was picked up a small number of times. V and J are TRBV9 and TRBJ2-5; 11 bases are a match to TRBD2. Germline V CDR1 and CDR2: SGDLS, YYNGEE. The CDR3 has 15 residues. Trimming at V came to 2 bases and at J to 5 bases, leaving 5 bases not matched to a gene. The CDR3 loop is CASSVSGRALETQYF. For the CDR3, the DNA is TGTGCCAGCAGCGTTAGCGGGAGGGCCTTGGAGACCCAGTACTTC.

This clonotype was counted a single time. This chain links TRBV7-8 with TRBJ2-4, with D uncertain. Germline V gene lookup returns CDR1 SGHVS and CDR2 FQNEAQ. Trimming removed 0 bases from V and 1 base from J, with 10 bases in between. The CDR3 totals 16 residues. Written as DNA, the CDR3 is TGTGCCAGCAGCTTAGCCATTCCCGTGGCCAAAAACATTCAGTACTTC. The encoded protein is CASSLAIPVAKNIQYF.

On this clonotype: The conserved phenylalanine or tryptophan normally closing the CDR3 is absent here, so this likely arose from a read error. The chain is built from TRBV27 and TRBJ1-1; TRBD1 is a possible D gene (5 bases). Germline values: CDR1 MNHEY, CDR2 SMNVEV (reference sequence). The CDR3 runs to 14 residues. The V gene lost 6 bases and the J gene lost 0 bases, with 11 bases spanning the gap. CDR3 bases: TGTGCCAGCAGCCCCGGGACCTTGAACACTGAAGCTTTCTTG. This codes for CASSPGTLNTEAFL.